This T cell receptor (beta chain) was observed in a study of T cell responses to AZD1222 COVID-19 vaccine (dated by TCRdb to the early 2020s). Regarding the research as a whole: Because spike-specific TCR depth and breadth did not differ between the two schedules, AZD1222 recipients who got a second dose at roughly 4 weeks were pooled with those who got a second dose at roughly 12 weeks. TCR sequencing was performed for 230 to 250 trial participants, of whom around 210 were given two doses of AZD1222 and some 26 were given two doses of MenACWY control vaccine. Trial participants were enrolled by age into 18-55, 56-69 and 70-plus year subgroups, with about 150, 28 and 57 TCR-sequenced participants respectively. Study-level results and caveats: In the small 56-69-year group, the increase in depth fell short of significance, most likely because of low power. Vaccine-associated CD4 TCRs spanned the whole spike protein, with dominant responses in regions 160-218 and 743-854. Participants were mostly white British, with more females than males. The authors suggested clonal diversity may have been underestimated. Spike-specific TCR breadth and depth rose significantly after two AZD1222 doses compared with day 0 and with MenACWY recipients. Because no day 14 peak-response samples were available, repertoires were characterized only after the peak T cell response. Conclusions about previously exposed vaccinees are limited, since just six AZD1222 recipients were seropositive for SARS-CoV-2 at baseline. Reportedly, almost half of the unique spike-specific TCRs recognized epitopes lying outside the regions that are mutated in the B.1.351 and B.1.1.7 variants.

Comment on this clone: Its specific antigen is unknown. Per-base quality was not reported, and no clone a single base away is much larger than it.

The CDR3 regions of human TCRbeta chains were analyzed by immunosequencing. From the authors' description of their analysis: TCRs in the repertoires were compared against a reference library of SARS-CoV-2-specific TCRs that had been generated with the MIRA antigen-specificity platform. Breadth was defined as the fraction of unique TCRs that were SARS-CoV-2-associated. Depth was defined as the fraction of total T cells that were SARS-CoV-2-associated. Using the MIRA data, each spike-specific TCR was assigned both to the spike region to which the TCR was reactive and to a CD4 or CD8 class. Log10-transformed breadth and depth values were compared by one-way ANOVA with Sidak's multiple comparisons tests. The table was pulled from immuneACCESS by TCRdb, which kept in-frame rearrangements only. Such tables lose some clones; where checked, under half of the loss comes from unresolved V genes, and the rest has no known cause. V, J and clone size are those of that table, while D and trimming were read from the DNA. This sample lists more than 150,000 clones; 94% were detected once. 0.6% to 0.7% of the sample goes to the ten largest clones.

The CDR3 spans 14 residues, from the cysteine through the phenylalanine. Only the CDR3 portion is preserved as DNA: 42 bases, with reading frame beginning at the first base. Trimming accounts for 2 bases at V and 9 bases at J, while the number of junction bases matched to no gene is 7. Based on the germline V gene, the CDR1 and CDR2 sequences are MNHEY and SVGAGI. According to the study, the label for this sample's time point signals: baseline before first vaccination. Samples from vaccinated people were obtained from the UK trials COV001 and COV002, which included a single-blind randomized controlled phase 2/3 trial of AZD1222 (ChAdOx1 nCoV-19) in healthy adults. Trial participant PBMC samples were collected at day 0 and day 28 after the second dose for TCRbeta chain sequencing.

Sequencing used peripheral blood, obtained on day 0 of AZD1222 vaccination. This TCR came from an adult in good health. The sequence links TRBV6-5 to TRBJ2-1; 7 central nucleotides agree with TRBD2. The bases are TGTGCCAGCAGTTACGGCGGGGGTCATGGTGAGCAGTTCTTC. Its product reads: CASSYGGGHGEQFF.